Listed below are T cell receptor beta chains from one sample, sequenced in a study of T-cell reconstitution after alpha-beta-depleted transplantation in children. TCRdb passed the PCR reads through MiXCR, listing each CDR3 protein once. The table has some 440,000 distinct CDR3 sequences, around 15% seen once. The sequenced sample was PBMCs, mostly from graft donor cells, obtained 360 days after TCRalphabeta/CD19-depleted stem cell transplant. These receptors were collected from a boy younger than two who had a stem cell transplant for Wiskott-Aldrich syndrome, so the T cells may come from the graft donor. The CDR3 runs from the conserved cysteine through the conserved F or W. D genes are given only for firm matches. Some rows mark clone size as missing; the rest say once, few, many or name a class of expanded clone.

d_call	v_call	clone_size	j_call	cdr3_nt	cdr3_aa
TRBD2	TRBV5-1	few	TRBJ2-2	TGCGCCAGCAGCTTGGCTCCGGGACTAGCGGGAAAATGGACCGGGGAGCTGTTTTTT	CASSLAPGLAGKWTGELFF
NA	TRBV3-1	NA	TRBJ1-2	TGTGCCAGCAGCCAGATAACAAGTAACTATGGCTACACCTTC	CASSQITSNYGYTF
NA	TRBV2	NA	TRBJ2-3	TGTGCCAGCAGGAAGTTTGGGCCCGCAGATACGCAGTATTTT	CASRKFGPADTQYF
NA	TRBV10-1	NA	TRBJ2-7	TGCGCCAGCAGTGAGTCAGTTGGGGACTACGAGCAGTACTTC	CASSESVGDYEQYF
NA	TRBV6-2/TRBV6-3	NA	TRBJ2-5	TGTGCCAGCAGTCGCGGACCACTGTGGACCCAGTACTTC	CASSRGPLWTQYF
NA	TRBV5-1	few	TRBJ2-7	TGCGCCAGCAGCCTTTCTTTTAGCTCCTACGAGCAGTACTTC	CASSLSFSSYEQYF
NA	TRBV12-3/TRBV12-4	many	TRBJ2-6	TGTGCCAGCAGTTTAGTGAGGGGCTCTGGGGCCAACGTCCTGACTTTC	CASSLVRGSGANVLTF
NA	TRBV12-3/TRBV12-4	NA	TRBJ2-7	TGTGCCAGCAGTTTCGGCCGGGGATCGGGTCCCCCAACCTACGAGCAGTACTTC	CASSFGRGSGPPTYEQYF
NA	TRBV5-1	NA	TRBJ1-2	TGCGCCAGCAGCAAGGGACTAGGTGCTGGCTACACCTTC	CASSKGLGAGYTF
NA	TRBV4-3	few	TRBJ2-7	TGCGCCAGCAGCCAGTCTAGATTCGGGTACGAGCAGTACTTC	CASSQSRFGYEQYF
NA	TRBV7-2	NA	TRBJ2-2	TGTGCCAGCAGCTCTATGACAGGAACCGGGGAGCTGTTTTTT	CASSSMTGTGELFF
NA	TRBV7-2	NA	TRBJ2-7	TGTGCCAGCAGCTTGCTCGGGTGGGCCTGGAGCTCCTACGAGCAGTACTTC	CASSLLGWAWSSYEQYF
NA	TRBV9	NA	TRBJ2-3	TGTGCCAGCAGCGCTAGGGGGGAATGGGCTAACAGCGATACGCAGTATTTT	CASSARGEWANSDTQYF
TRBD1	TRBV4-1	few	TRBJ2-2	TGCGCCACAAAAAAGGACAGGGGAAACGGCGGGGAGCTGTTTTTT	CATKKDRGNGGELFF
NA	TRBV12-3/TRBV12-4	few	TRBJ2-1	TGTGCCAGCATCCAAAGAGGGCAGTCGGCCTACAATGAGCAGTTCTTC	CASIQRGQSAYNEQFF
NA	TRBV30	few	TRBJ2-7	TGTGCCTGGGATGGAGGCCAGGGAGGCTACGAGCAGTACTTC	CAWDGGQGGYEQYF
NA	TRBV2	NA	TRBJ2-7	TGTGCCAGCTGGCGATTAACAGGGACGGGCTACGAGCAGTACTTC	CASWRLTGTGYEQYF
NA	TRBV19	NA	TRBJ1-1	TGTGCCAGTAGTCCCACAGCTGTTAGCAGGGGTTGGAACACTGAAGCTTTCTTT	CASSPTAVSRGWNTEAFF
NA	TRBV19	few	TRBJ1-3	TGTGCCAGTAATTACCGCCAGGGAGGAAACACCATATATTTT	CASNYRQGGNTIYF
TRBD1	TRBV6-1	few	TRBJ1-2	TGTGCCAGCAGCCCCCTTCGACAGGGTGGTTTAGTTGGCTACACCTTC	CASSPLRQGGLVGYTF
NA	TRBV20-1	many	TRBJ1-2	TGCAGTGCCCCTCTCGTACACATGGTCTATGGCTACACCTTC	CSAPLVHMVYGYTF
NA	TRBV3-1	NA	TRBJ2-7	TGTGCCAGCAGCCAAGATATTGTAAACGAGCAGTACTTC	CASSQDIVNEQYF
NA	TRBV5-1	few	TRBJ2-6	TGCGCCAGCAGCTTCCAGGGGCTTGACTCTGGGGCCAACGTCCTGACTTTC	CASSFQGLDSGANVLTF
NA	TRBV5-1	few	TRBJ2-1	TGCGCCAGCAGTTGGATGAGGGGTTCCTACAATGAGCAGTTCTTC	CASSWMRGSYNEQFF
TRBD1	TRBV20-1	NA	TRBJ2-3	TGCAGTGCTAGGCGGGGACAGGGGGCTCATGGTACGCAGTATTTT	CSARRGQGAHGTQYF
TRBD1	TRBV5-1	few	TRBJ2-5	TGCGCCAGCAGTTCCACAGGGGCTTCCCTCAGGGAGACCCAGTACTTC	CASSSTGASLRETQYF
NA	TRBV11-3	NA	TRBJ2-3	TGTGCCAGCACCTCCCGTTCTAGCACAGATACGCAGTATTTT	CASTSRSSTDTQYF
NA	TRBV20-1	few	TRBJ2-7	TGCAGTGCTCTTATATCCTACGAGCAGTACTTC	CSALISYEQYF
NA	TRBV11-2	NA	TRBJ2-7	TGTGCCAGCAGCTTAGAAACAAGGACTCTGTACGAGCAGTACTTC	CASSLETRTLYEQYF
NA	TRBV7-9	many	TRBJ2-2	TGTGCCAGCAGCCCCCCAACCGGGGAGCTGTTTTTT	CASSPPTGELFF
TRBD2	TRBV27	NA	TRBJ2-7	TGTGCCAGCTCCGGACTAGCGGGAGCGGGCGAGCAGTACTTC	CASSGLAGAGEQYF
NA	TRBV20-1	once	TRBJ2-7	TGCAGTGCTAGAGGTCTAGGGATTGTTAACGAGCAGTACTTC	CSARGLGIVNEQYF
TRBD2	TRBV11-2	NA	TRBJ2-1	TGTGCCAGCAGCTTAGTTAAGGCTAGCGGGAACGGTGAGCAGTTCTTC	CASSLVKASGNGEQFF
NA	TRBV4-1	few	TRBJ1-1	TGCGCCAGCAGACCCGCTGGACAGTTGAACACTGAAGCTTTCTTT	CASRPAGQLNTEAFF
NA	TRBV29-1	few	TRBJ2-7	TGCAGCGCCATAATAGGACAGAGCTCCTACGAGCAGTACTTC	CSAIIGQSSYEQYF
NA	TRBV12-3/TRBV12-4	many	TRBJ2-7	TGTGCCAGCAGTTTAGGAGAGGCCGAGCAGTACTTC	CASSLGEAEQYF
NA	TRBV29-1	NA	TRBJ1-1	TGCAGCTCGGGGGGGGGCATCACTGAAGCTTTCTTT	CSSGGGITEAFF
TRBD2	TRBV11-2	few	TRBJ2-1	TGTGCCAGCAGCTTGAGGGCGGGAGGATTTGACAATGAGCAGTTCTTC	CASSLRAGGFDNEQFF
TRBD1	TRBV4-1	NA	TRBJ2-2	TGCGCCAGCAGCCAAGATGGGCAGGGGGCCAACACCGGGGAGCTGTTTTTT	CASSQDGQGANTGELFF
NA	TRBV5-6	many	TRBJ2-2	TGTGCCAGCAGACGGGGGTGGACCGGGGAGCTGTTTTTT	CASRRGWTGELFF